The 25 T cell receptor beta chains below were found in one sample sequenced in a study of vaccination effects on CD4 cells after COVID-19. ViraFEST expansion of antigen-specific CD4+ T cells with viral peptide pools preceded sequencing. When about ten days of culture had elapsed, CD4+ T cells were isolated. Neither prior SARS-CoV-2 infection nor positive nucleocapsid antibodies were present in the vaccine recipients. These TCRs are of unknown antigen specificity. Sequenced by immunoSEQ multiplex PCR; TCRdb stores in-frame clones only, minus some. The sample holds 35,000 to 50,000 clones, around 70% seen once. The sample in question was CD4+ T cells from PBMCs cultured with HCoV-OC43 spike peptides, obtained before COVID-19 vaccination. Subset reported: HCoV-OC43 spike overlapping peptide pool stimulation. The receptors come from a human donor who received a COVID-19 vaccine.

This clone was recorded a few times. The chain uses TRBV28 and TRBJ1-1, with 9 bases lining up with TRBD1. The CDR3 is made up of 14 amino acids. V lost 8 bases to trimming and J lost 10 bases; unmatched junction nucleotides: 14. The germline V gene encodes CDR1 MDHEN and CDR2 SYDVKM. CDR3 sequence (DNA): TGTGCCAGCCGCAGCCGGGACAGGGCTTTAAGAGCTTTCTTT. Translated: CASRSRDRALRAFF.

This sequence joins TRBV7-2 and TRBJ2-7; weak D call: TRBD2 (5 bases). V was shortened by 4 bases and J by 3 bases, with 19 bases between the two germline ends. The CDR3 is 16 amino acids. Looked up from germline, CDR1 is SGHTA and CDR2 is FQGNSA. The CDR3 nucleotides are TGTGCCAGCAGCTCCGCTTCGGGATACGATTTCTACGAGCAGTACTTC. As protein: CASSSASGYDFYEQYF.

The V call is TRBV7-9, the J call TRBJ2-1; D remains unclear. The CDR3 covers 14 residues. V shed 0 bases and J shed 10 bases, with 13 bases lying between them. The germline V gene has CDR1 SEHNR and CDR2 FQNEAQ (reference sequence). The CDR3 DNA is TGTGCCAGCAGCTTAGCTTCCTCGACCGGGGAGCAGTTCTTC. It specifies CASSLASSTGEQFF.

The gene calls are TRBV4-2 and TRBJ2-3, with D perhaps being TRBD1 or TRBD2 (6 bases each). V lost 4 bases and J lost 6, with 11 bases in between. Per germline, CDR1 LGHNA and CDR2 YNFKEQ. CDR3 length equals 13 residues. CDR3 DNA: TGTGCCAGCAGCCGGGGGCTAGCGGATACGCAGTATTTT. Its protein product is CASSRGLADTQYF.

This sequence joins TRBV28 and TRBJ1-1; D might be TRBD1 (5 bases). Trimming pared 4 bases from V and 0 bases from J, leaving 6 bases between. This CDR3 comprises 13 residues. The germline V gene has CDR1 MDHEN and CDR2 SYDVKM. The CDR3 spells CASSSTVNTEAFF. CDR3 bases: TGTGCCAGCAGTTCGACAGTGAACACTGAAGCTTTCTTT.

The chain links TRBV20-1 to TRBJ1-2; D ambiguous. The CDR3 length is 11 residues. The V and J ends lost 0 bases and 7 bases respectively, with 6 bases between them. Germline CDR1 reads DFQATT; CDR2 reads SNEGSKA (reference sequence). CDR3 amino acids: CSARDVGGYTF. The CDR3, as DNA: TGCAGTGCTAGAGATGTAGGTGGCTACACCTTC.

The chain is built from TRBV7-2 and TRBJ1-1, with D possibly matching TRBD1 (5 bases). Trimming left V 5 bases short and J 7 bases short, with 20 bases between. The CDR3 length is 15 residues. CDR1 SGHTA and CDR2 FQGNSA come from the germline V gene. Written as DNA, the CDR3 is TGTGCCAGCAGCCGCAACACCCCGGGACGGAATGAAGCTTTCTTT. Its protein product is CASSRNTPGRNEAFF.

The V and J genes are TRBV5-1 and TRBJ2-7, with 13 bases lining up with TRBD2. V lost 0 bases to trimming and J lost 5 bases; unmatched junction nucleotides: 2. There are 15 residues in the CDR3. Germline V gene sequence: CDR1 SGHRS, CDR2 YFSETQ. CDR3: CASSLGTSGGNEQYF. The CDR3 nucleotides read TGCGCCAGCAGCTTGGGGACTAGCGGGGGTAACGAGCAGTACTTC.

This chain uses TRBV6-5 with TRBJ1-2; D not resolved. The CDR3 length is 16 residues. Germline CDR1 MNHEY, CDR2 SVGAGI. V was trimmed by 0 bases and J by 4 bases, leaving 15 bases between them. In nucleotides, the CDR3 is TGTGCCAGCAGTTACTCTTCGCAGATTCAACCCTATGGCTACACCTTC. Translated: CASSYSSQIQPYGYTF.

This chain uses TRBV14 with TRBJ1-2, with 7 positions matching TRBD1. The CDR3 is made up of 15 amino acids. Trimming took 3 bases from V and 5 from J; bases not matched to a gene: 9. CDR1 SGHDN and CDR2 FVKESK come from the germline V gene. CDR3 coding DNA: TGTGCCAGCAGCCAGGGGACAGTTGGATATTATGGCTACACCTTC. Its translation is CASSQGTVGYYGYTF.

The V gene is TRBV5-1, the J gene TRBJ1-2; TRBD1 aligns across 10 bases. CDR1 is SGHRS, CDR2 YFSETQ, per germline. V was pared by 4 bases and J by 3 bases, with 12 bases of the junction left unmatched. The CDR3 contains 17 residues. CDR3 amino acids: CASSPRTGGPGDYGYTF. The DNA for the CDR3 is TGCGCCAGCAGCCCGAGGACAGGGGGTCCCGGGGACTATGGCTACACCTTC. Using reference TRBV5-1 and TRBJ1-2 for the parts outside the CDR3, the full variable domain is KAGVTQTPRYLIKTRGQQVTLSCSPISGHRSVSWYQQTPGQGLQFLFEYFSETQRNKGNFPGRFSGRQFSNSRSEMNVSTLELGDSALYLCASSPRTGGPGDYGYTFGSGTRLTVV.

The chain couples TRBV27 to TRBJ1-2, with TRBD1 matching 8 bases. The CDR3 consists of 19 residues. J lost 1 base, V lost 5 bases, and 18 bases had no gene match. Germline assignment: CDR1 MNHEY and CDR2 SMNVEV (reference sequence). CDR3 residues: CASSRTPDRVAGGNYGYTF. CDR3 DNA: TGTGCCAGCAGTCGGACCCCGGACAGGGTGGCAGGCGGTAACTATGGCTACACCTTC.

DNA for the CDR3: TGTGCCAGCAGCTTAGACCGTGTAGGGGAGCACTATGGCTACACCTTC. Encoded protein: CASSLDRVGEHYGYTF. J is TRBJ1-2 and V is TRBV7-9; TRBD1 might be the D (5 bases). Trimming stripped 1 base from V and 3 bases from J, with 15 bases between. Germline values: CDR1 SEHNR, CDR2 FQNEAQ (reference sequence). This CDR3 is built from 16 residues.

The CDR3 protein is CASSYGAGGPEQYF. The CDR3 DNA follows: TGTGCCAGCAGTTACGGGGCGGGAGGGCCCGAGCAGTACTTC. This chain links TRBV6-5 with TRBJ2-7; 9 nucleotides align to TRBD2. J gave up 6 bases and V 2 bases, and 5 bases lay outside the gene matches. CDR1 is MNHEY, CDR2 SVGAGI, per germline. The CDR3 has 14 amino acids.

The chain has TRBV28 and TRBJ2-1, with a possible D match to TRBD2 (6 bases). Between the trimmed V and J ends, which lost 4 bases and 4 bases, there was a span of 8 bases. The CDR3 extends over 13 amino acids. From germline, CDR1 is MDHEN and CDR2 SYDVKM. CDR3 sequence: CASSSGGYNEQFF. In DNA, the CDR3 is TGTGCCAGCAGTTCTGGGGGGTACAATGAGCAGTTCTTC.

The chain couples TRBV29-1 to TRBJ2-1, with a weak D call TRBD2 (7 bases). The V end lost 2 bases, the J end lost 8 bases, and 19 bases lay between the germline ends. The CDR3 contains 15 residues. Germline lookup yields CDR1 SQVTM and CDR2 ANQGSEA. CDR3 DNA: TGCAGCGTTGAATTCCCAAGGTGGGAGGGGGATGAGCAGTTCTTC. Translating gives CSVEFPRWEGDEQFF.

The chain combines TRBV18 with TRBJ2-3, with TRBD2 identical over 11 bases. This CDR3 comprises 15 residues. V was clipped by 2 bases and J by 5 bases; unmatched bases: 3. The germline gives CDR1 KGHSH, CDR2 LQKENI. The CDR3 coding sequence is TGTGCCAGCTCACCAGGGCTAGCGGGAGGAGATACGCAGTATTTT. This translates into CASSPGLAGGDTQYF.

The V call is TRBV30, the J call TRBJ1-2; TRBD1 agrees at 8 bases. The junction had 10 bases not matched to a gene; V was cut back by 6 bases and J by 7 bases. This CDR3 spans 13 amino acids. Germline V gene lookup returns CDR1 GTSNPN and CDR2 SVGIG (reference sequence). CDR3 DNA sequence: TGTGCCTGCCGTAAGGACAGGGTCGGTGGCTACACCTTC. As protein: CACRKDRVGGYTF.

V and J are TRBV18 and TRBJ2-2, with 7 bases fitting TRBD1. Per the germline V gene, CDR1 is KGHSH and CDR2 is LQKENI. The CDR3 is 15 amino acids. After removal of 6 bases from V and 0 bases from J, the junction contained 4 bases not matched to a gene. Here the CDR3 reads CASSQGQSNTGELFF. The CDR3 nucleotides read TGTGCCAGCTCTCAGGGACAGTCGAACACCGGGGAGCTGTTTTTT.

In regard to this clone: The junction shows a germline mismatch at one end, possibly a read error. The chain is built from TRBV20-1 and TRBJ2-1, with TRBD2 identical over 8 bases. CDR3 length: 11 amino acids. Per the germline V gene, CDR1 is DFQATT and CDR2 is SNEGSKA (reference sequence). DNA for the CDR3: TGCAGCCCGGGACTAGTGGCTCCTACGGTCTTC. Translating gives CSPGLVAPTVF.

This clone was seen more than once but under ten times. The chain is built from TRBV5-1 and TRBJ1-5; perhaps TRBD1 as D (5 bases). Deletions cut 0 bases from V and 3 bases from J, with 10 bases between. The CDR3 contains 15 residues. The germline V gene encodes CDR1 SGHRS and CDR2 YFSETQ. The DNA for the CDR3 is TGCGCCAGCAGCTTGGGGCAGGGAGCCAATCAGCCCCAGCATTTT. Translation gives CASSLGQGANQPQHF.

This clone was observed a handful of times. The chain links TRBV7-3 to TRBJ1-6, with 9 nucleotides matching TRBD1. Looked up from germline, CDR1 is SGHTA and CDR2 is FQGTGA. This CDR3 comprises 16 residues. With 4 bases clipped from V and 7 bases from J, the junction kept 8 bases outside the gene matches. CDR3 DNA: TGTGCCAGCAGCTCTGGACAGGGGCTTACAAATTCACCCCTCCACTTT. Its translation: CASSSGQGLTNSPLHF.

The chain recombines TRBV30 with TRBJ2-5, with a possible D match to TRBD2 (6 bases). V was pared by 0 bases and J by 5 bases, with 10 bases between. CDR3 length: 13 amino acids. From germline, CDR1 is GTSNPN and CDR2 SVGIG (reference sequence). The CDR3 DNA reads TGTGCCTGGAGTGTCGGGGGTCGGGAGACCCAGTACTTC. It codes for CAWSVGGRETQYF.

The chain uses TRBV11-2 and TRBJ2-1, with no clear D. The CDR3 consists of 14 residues. The V end lost 0 bases, the J end lost 9 bases, and 12 bases lay between the germline ends. CDR1 is SGHAT, CDR2 FQNNGV, per germline. CDR3 coding DNA: TGTGCCAGCAGCTTAGATCCCGCTACGGCTGAGCAGTTCTTC. Its translation: CASSLDPATAEQFF.

This chain connects TRBV28 to TRBJ2-7; D is uncertain. CDR1 and CDR2 from the germline V gene are MDHEN and SYDVKM. Trimming removed 6 bases at V and 0 bases at J, with 9 bases between. The CDR3 length is 13 residues. The CDR3 DNA reads as TGTGCCAGCAGGTCAGGTTCCTCCTACGAGCAGTACTTC. Amino acid sequence: CASRSGSSYEQYF.